The 8 T cell receptor beta chains in this list originate from one sample, sequenced in a study of a mutant IDH1 vaccine in newly diagnosed glioma. Sample time point: week 11, during vaccination. Alongside topical imiquimod, each dose of vaccine comprised 300 ug of mutant IDH1 20-mer peptide. The repertoire was sequenced with immunoSEQ multiplex PCR; TCRdb's copy has only in-frame clones and lacks some. The table shows 35,000 or so clones, with 80% occurring only once. No antigen has been identified for these receptors. This material consisted of peripheral blood mononuclear cells (PBMCs), taken from a glioma patient whose treatment included an IDH1 peptide vaccine. The receptors originated from a woman between 25 and 40 years old with glioma. Some clones in this sample may be carry-over from other donors' samples.

This clone was detected once. This chain joins TRBV5-1 and TRBJ2-1, with 9 bases aligning to TRBD2. The CDR3 is 16 residues long. Per the germline V gene, CDR1 is SGHRS and CDR2 is YFSETQ. Unmatched junction bases numbered 12, after V lost 4 bases and J lost 7 bases. The DNA of the CDR3 is TGCGCCAGCAGCGTGGCCATAGCGGGAGTCGGGAATGAGCAGTTCTTC. Translated: CASSVAIAGVGNEQFF.

This clone has only one observation. The V call is TRBV4-2, the J call TRBJ2-7, with a weak D call TRBD1 (6 bases). V was trimmed by 1 base and J by 2 bases, leaving 12 bases between them. Germline V gene sequence: CDR1 LGHNA, CDR2 YNFKEQ. This CDR3 comprises 15 residues. In DNA, the CDR3 is TGTGCCAGCAGCCAAGGAACAGGGCCAGCCTACGAGCAGTACTTC. Residues: CASSQGTGPAYEQYF.

V and J are TRBV18 and TRBJ2-7; a weak D match, TRBD2 (6 bases). The ends were cut back, 3 bases at V and 5 bases at J, with 17 bases in the middle. In germline, CDR1 is KGHSH, CDR2 LQKENI. There are 15 residues in the CDR3. CDR3 loop: CASSPGGVAWNEQYF. The DNA of the CDR3 is TGTGCCAGCTCACCCGGAGGGGTAGCGTGGAACGAGCAGTACTTC.

V gene TRBV18 combines with J gene TRBJ1-3; no clear D. The length of the CDR3 is 15 residues. Per the germline V gene, CDR1 is KGHSH and CDR2 is LQKENI. Trimming pared 0 bases from V and 1 base from J, leaving 7 bases between. CDR3 region: CASSPPGRSGNTIYF. The CDR3 nucleotides read TGTGCCAGCTCACCACCGGGCAGGTCTGGAAACACCATATATTTT.

The rearrangement links TRBV2 to TRBJ2-7, with 7 bases fitting TRBD2. This CDR3 has 16 residues. Trimming at V came to 2 bases and at J to 2 bases, leaving 9 bases not matched to a gene. Germline V CDR1 and CDR2: SNHLY, FYNNEI. DNA of the CDR3: TGTGCCAGCAGTGAACTGGGGAGGGTGTCCGCCTACGAGCAGTACTTC. It encodes CASSELGRVSAYEQYF.

The rearrangement joins TRBV6-1 to TRBJ1-1, with D unclear. The CDR3 covers 15 residues. The V gene lost 2 bases and the J gene lost 7 bases, with 17 bases spanning the gap. Per the germline V gene, CDR1 is MNHNS and CDR2 is SASEGT. The CDR3 spells CASSEFGREGNEAFF. CDR3 in DNA: TGTGCCAGCAGTGAATTCGGGAGGGAAGGGAATGAAGCTTTCTTT.

The chain recombines TRBV6-5 with TRBJ2-5, with 8 positions matching TRBD1. Looked up from germline, CDR1 is MNHEY and CDR2 is SVGAGI. The junction had 5 bases not matched to a gene; V was cut back by 0 bases and J by 5 bases. This CDR3 has 15 residues. In DNA, the CDR3 is TGTGCCAGCAGTTACTCAGACAGGGGCTGGGAGACCCAGTACTTC. It encodes CASSYSDRGWETQYF.

The chain joins TRBV5-6 to TRBJ1-2; D perhaps matches TRBD1 (5 bases). The CDR3 spans 15 residues. V lost 7 bases and J 2 bases, leaving 18 bases between the germline ends. Germline V CDR1 and CDR2: SGHDT, YYEEEE. The CDR3 DNA sequence: TGTGCCAGCCAAGAGGGGTCCGGGAGCAACTATGGCTACACCTTC. Amino acids: CASQEGSGSNYGYTF.